The text below deals with one T cell receptor (beta chain). Antigen unknown. Every specimen provided about 1-10 million cryopreserved PBMC before DNA extraction took place. The sample is drawn from a study of long-term antiretroviral therapy in people with HIV. The V gene lost 0 bases and the J gene lost 3 bases, with 15 bases spanning the gap. CDR3 length equals 16 residues. CDR1 ENHRY and CDR2 SYGVKD come from the germline V gene. Sequencing used immunoSEQ v3.0 at survey level. The method was immunoSEQ multiplex PCR; TCRdb's version includes in-frame clones alone and lacks a portion of them. The sample contains 20,000 to 25,000 clones, around three quarters of which appear only once. Study-wide results and caveats: HIV repertoire CDR3 lengths ranged less widely than those of controls. The clones with expansion before ART were dominant in the repertoire at all time points.

The rearrangement joins TRBV10-3 to TRBJ2-7; weak D call: TRBD1 (5 bases). This sequence was found in a woman aged 40-49 years with HIV. The sequenced sample was unsorted PBMCs, obtained 1.1 years before starting antiretroviral therapy. The CDR3 loop reads CAISESIFRQGYEQYF. The CDR3 DNA sequence: TGTGCCATCAGTGAGTCGATCTTTCGTCAGGGCTACGAGCAGTACTTC.